This passage covers 11 T cell receptor beta chains from one sample sequenced in a study of blood T cell repertoires in COVID-19. Profiling relied on immunoSEQ multiplex PCR, and the TCRdb table lists in-frame clones only, not all of them. The table has roughly 180,000 clones, roughly 80% seen once; the top ten hold 5.6%. Source material: PBMCs or T cells enriched from blood (not recorded which). These receptors all stem from a woman in her thirties or forties with acute COVID-19.

The rearrangement links TRBV5-1 to TRBJ2-1; the match to TRBD2 covers 10 bases. The germline V gene has CDR1 SGHRS and CDR2 YFSETQ. V shed 1 base and J 8 bases; nucleotides not matched to a gene: 9. This CDR3 has 16 residues. CDR3 in amino acids: CASSLLGLAAFDEQFF. CDR3 bases: TGCGCCAGCAGCTTGTTAGGACTAGCGGCGTTCGATGAGCAGTTCTTC.

J is TRBJ1-2 and V is TRBV2, with TRBD1 matching over 10 bases. The CDR3 has 15 amino acids. Germline values: CDR1 SNHLY, CDR2 FYNNEI. With V trimmed by 3 bases and J by 4 bases, 5 bases remained unmatched. The CDR3 DNA sequence: TGTGCCAGCAGTGAGGACAGGGGGAGTTTCTATGGCTACACCTTC. Encoded protein: CASSEDRGSFYGYTF. The full variable domain, with the rest looked up from reference TRBV2 and TRBJ1-2, is EPEVTQTPSHQVTQMGQEVILRCVPISNHLYFYWYRQILGQKVEFLVSFYNNEISEKSEIFDDQFSVERPDGSNFTLKIRSTKLEDSAMYFCASSEDRGSFYGYTFGSGTRLTVV.

V and J are TRBV19 and TRBJ2-7; 10 nucleotides line up with TRBD1. This CDR3 spans 18 amino acids. Germline V gene data show CDR1 as LNHDA and CDR2 as SQIVND (reference sequence). V dropped 5 bases and J dropped 0; count of bases not matched to a gene: 13. In DNA, the CDR3 is TGTGCCAGTAGTGCCCGGGACAGGGGTCGTTCAAGCTCCTACGAGCAGTACTTC. It translates to CASSARDRGRSSSYEQYF. Looking up the rest from reference TRBV19 and TRBJ2-7 gives the full variable domain: DGGITQSPKYLFRKEGQNVTLSCEQNLNHDAMYWYRQDPGQGLRLIYYSQIVNDFQKGDIAEGYSVSREKKESFPLTVTSAQKNPTAFYLCASSARDRGRSSSYEQYFGPGTRLTVT.

This chain uses TRBV15 with TRBJ1-4; D may be TRBD1 (5 bases). Germline V lookup: CDR1 LNHNV, CDR2 YYDKDF (reference sequence). The CDR3 is 12 amino acids. This chain's CDR3 is CAAGTTGEKLFF. Written as DNA, the CDR3 is TGTGCAGCCGGGACTACGGGAGAAAAACTGTTTTTT.

The rearrangement joins TRBV7-2 to TRBJ2-2; D gene uncertain. This CDR3 contains 15 residues. CDR1 and CDR2 (germline): SGHTA, FQGNSA. Between the trimmed V and J ends, which lost 1 base and 4 bases, there was a span of 10 bases. CDR3 sequence: CASSLGLESTGELFF. Here the CDR3 DNA reads TGTGCCAGCAGCTTAGGGCTAGAAAGCACCGGGGAGCTGTTTTTT.

This rearrangement joins TRBV24-1 to TRBJ1-2; D not certain. Deletions cut 5 bases from V and 5 bases from J, with 8 bases between. There are 12 residues in the CDR3. Germline V CDR1 and CDR2: KGHDR, SFDVKD. The CDR3 is CATSGPGYGYTF. CDR3 DNA sequence: TGTGCCACCAGTGGGCCCGGGTATGGCTACACCTTC.

The rearrangement links TRBV5-4 to TRBJ2-3; 9 bases are a match to TRBD2. The CDR3 is 17 residues long. J was trimmed by 5 bases and V by 3 bases; bases with no gene match: 13. Germline V gene sequence: CDR1 SGHNT, CDR2 YYREEE (reference sequence). CDR3 sequence (DNA): TGTGCCAGCAGCTCGTCAGGCGGGAGGGCCGAGGGAGATACGCAGTATTTT. Amino acids: CASSSSGGRAEGDTQYF.

The chain employs TRBV18 and TRBJ2-3; TRBD1 is a possible D gene (6 bases). The CDR3 consists of 16 residues. CDR1 and CDR2 from the germline V gene are KGHSH and LQKENI. The V gene lost 1 base and the J gene lost 2 bases, with 13 bases spanning the gap. The CDR3 region is CASSPLGTLNTDTQYF. In DNA form, the CDR3 reads TGTGCCAGCTCACCACTTGGGACACTAAACACAGATACGCAGTATTTT.

The genes are TRBV27 and TRBJ2-1, with 10 bases identical to TRBD2. V shed 6 bases and J 7 bases; nucleotides not matched to a gene: 12. Germline CDR1 MNHEY, CDR2 SMNVEV (reference sequence). This CDR3 is 16 amino acids long. The CDR3 is CASRASGSPQGNEQFF. The CDR3 nucleotides read TGTGCCAGCAGAGCTAGCGGGAGTCCTCAGGGGAATGAGCAGTTCTTC.

The V gene is TRBV28, the J gene TRBJ1-2, with TRBD1 identical over 9 bases. V dropped 7 bases and J dropped 3; count of bases not matched to a gene: 9. The CDR3 is 15 residues long. CDR1 MDHEN and CDR2 SYDVKM come from the germline V gene. The CDR3: CASNPGTGRYYGYTF. Written as DNA, the CDR3 is TGTGCCAGCAATCCGGGGACAGGGAGATACTATGGCTACACCTTC.

The V gene is TRBV19, the J gene TRBJ2-6; 9 bases align to TRBD1. The CDR3 length is 20 residues. The V segment lost 4 bases and the J segment 0 bases; nucleotides outside the gene matches: 13. Germline V gives CDR1 LNHDA, CDR2 SQIVND (reference sequence). In DNA form, the CDR3 reads TGTGCCAGTAGTACACTCCGGGACAGGGTAGGAGGCTCTGGGGCCAACGTCCTGACTTTC. Translation gives CASSTLRDRVGGSGANVLTF.